This T cell receptor (beta chain) was documented in a study of shared clonotypes between healthy human individuals. Broader study findings: The low donor count limited represented genetic and exposure-history diversity.

The protocol was immunoSEQ multiplex PCR, while the TCRdb copy is restricted to in-frame clones and leaves out a portion. The data contain around 450,000 clones, about 85% of them singletons. CDR3 size: 14 residues. Germline V gene lookup returns CDR1 MRHNA and CDR2 SNTAGT. V shed 6 bases and J shed 2 bases, with 13 bases lying between them. As to this clone: Its specificity is not known.

This receptor was obtained from a woman aged 35 to 49 in good health. Some clones in this sample may be carry-over from other donors' samples. The sample consisted of PBMCs. This chain uses TRBV6-4 with TRBJ2-5; possibly TRBD2 for D (5 bases). The CDR3 reads CASSPDWNQETQYF. CDR3 DNA sequence: TGTGCCAGCAGCCCGGACTGGAATCAAGAGACCCAGTACTTC.